This TCR beta chain was observed in a study of human T cells and chemical hapten exposure (dated by TCRdb to the early 2020s). For the wider study: For sensitization, 2% DPC in acetone was applied to an approximately 2 cm by approximately 2 cm area of upper inner arm skin. Patients additionally received weekly therapeutic DPC doses to the scalp throughout the approximately 22-week study period. Patch testing was performed on the upper back with Finn chambers containing 0.01% DPC, and the patch tests were scored after 6 days according to International Contact Dermatitis Research Group standards. Alopecia areata with under or over 50% scalp involvement, alopecia totalis and alopecia universalis were represented in the patient cohort, which was mostly female. Libraries were combined into a pool for sequencing, and differences in TCR yield between samples came mainly from small differences in library volumes within the pool. Peripheral blood TCR repertoire changes were tracked in vivo in alopecia patients during primary and secondary sensitization to the hapten diphenylcyclopropenone (DPC). Blood samples were taken from patients before sensitization (week 0) and then at 2, 6 and about 24 weeks after DPC sensitization. Approximately 28 alopecia patients gave blood for TCR sequencing at one to four time points (pre-sensitization, 2, 6 and 24 weeks). Results the study describes overall, beyond this receptor: DPC sensitization did not change the number of TCRs with a frequency above 1 in 1000, and there was no evidence of changes in global repertoire structure. After repeated subsampling, changes were observed in the strength of the expansion versus patch-test correlation and in the threshold at which the correlation became significant. The number of PT1 expanded TCRs positively correlated with patch test score, significant at thresholds 8, 16 and 32 but not 4. Because every patient had alopecia, a presumed autoimmune disease, the patients' immune response might differ from that of healthy individuals. Compared with pre-sensitization or healthy control sets, expanded TCRs formed significantly more large CDR3 similarity clusters, which is consistent with antigen-driven responses.

The time point tag for this specimen amounts to: patch test 2, 6 weeks after DPC sensitization. The label giving this sample's treatment or condition can be read as: therapeutic diphenylcyclopropenone sensitization with weekly scalp DPC. At every patch-test visit, the blood draw took place before the patch test was put on. Eligible patients were aged 18 to 70, diagnosed with alopecia, deemed suitable for DPC therapy, and excluded if pregnant. Total RNA was extracted from unfractionated whole blood that had been collected in Tempus Blood RNA tubes. V is pruned by 6 bases and J by 4 bases, leaving 8 bases of the junction without a gene match. CDR1 and CDR2 are read off the germline V gene as MRHNA and SNTAGT. Reading from cysteine to phenylalanine, the CDR3 counts 14 amino acids. The read is trimmed to its CDR3 DNA, 42 bases read in frame from base 1. This clonotype was counted ten times or more. Its binding antigen is unknown. No quality values exist for individual bases; no much larger clone is one base distant.

The library came from RACE. The sequencing machine was a NextSeq 500. Library preparation attached unique molecular identifiers to individual cDNA molecules for quantitative, reproducible TCR counting. Both TCR alpha and TCR beta chains were sequenced from each blood RNA sample. As for how the authors treated the data: Samples had a median of about 90,000 TCRs, with a range from about 23,224 to 690,600. V, J and CDR3 annotation of the TCR reads was performed with the Decombinator software suite. Every sample was subsampled to the same number of TCRs (28,000) for the PS versus PT1 abundance plots. TCRs were defined as expanded if absent before sensitization and observed at least eight times at the 2-week time point. The public reads were quality trimmed at Q25 with fastp and then assembled into clones with MiXCR by TCRdb, keeping productive beta chains. Rows with one shared CDR3 protein collapse into an entry with the most common genes and DNA. The V and J calls come from TCRdb's annotation, not from the publication. This sample gives approximately 350,000 distinct CDR3 sequences in total; roughly 6% of them show up just once. About 5.4% of the sample goes to the ten largest clones.

This sequence uses TRBV6-4 and TRBJ1-1; 7 central nucleotides agree with TRBD1. The starting material was whole blood, obtained in connection with sensitization to the hapten diphenylcyclopropenone (DPC). The source of this sequence is a woman aged 18-29 years with alopecia areata. Some clones in this sample may be carry-over from other donors' samples. CDR3 protein: CASRKGATATEAFF. The base sequence is TGTGCCAGCAGGAAGGGGGCGACGGCCACTGAAGCTTTCTTT.